Sequencing of this T cell receptor beta chain was carried out in a study of shared clonotypes between healthy human individuals. Background on the study: Donors consisted of two women and three men between 18 and 49. Notes on the study in general: Investigators collected only blood, and repertoires in tissues likely differ. When naive CD4 clonotypes were compared across several donors, roughly 4.9% were shared.

The length of the CDR3 is 16 residues. Germline CDR1 and CDR2: SGHRS and YFSETQ. Trimming cost V 1 base and J 1 base, with 12 bases left between them. A remark on this clone: Antigen: not known.

Those who donated, Caucasian adults without exception, all lived in Nashville, Tennessee. Sequenced by immunoSEQ multiplex PCR; TCRdb stores in-frame clones only, minus some. The data show 2 million to 2.5 million clones, roughly 96% seen once. The TCR was taken from a man between 18 and 35 years old in good health. The gene calls are TRBV5-1 and TRBJ1-3; the D is unclear. Sample: naive CD4+ T cells sorted from blood. Subset indicated: CD45RA+ positively selected. CDR3 region: CASSLNGGESGNTIYF. CDR3 nucleotides: TGCGCCAGCAGCTTGAATGGTGGCGAATCTGGAAACACCATATATTTT.